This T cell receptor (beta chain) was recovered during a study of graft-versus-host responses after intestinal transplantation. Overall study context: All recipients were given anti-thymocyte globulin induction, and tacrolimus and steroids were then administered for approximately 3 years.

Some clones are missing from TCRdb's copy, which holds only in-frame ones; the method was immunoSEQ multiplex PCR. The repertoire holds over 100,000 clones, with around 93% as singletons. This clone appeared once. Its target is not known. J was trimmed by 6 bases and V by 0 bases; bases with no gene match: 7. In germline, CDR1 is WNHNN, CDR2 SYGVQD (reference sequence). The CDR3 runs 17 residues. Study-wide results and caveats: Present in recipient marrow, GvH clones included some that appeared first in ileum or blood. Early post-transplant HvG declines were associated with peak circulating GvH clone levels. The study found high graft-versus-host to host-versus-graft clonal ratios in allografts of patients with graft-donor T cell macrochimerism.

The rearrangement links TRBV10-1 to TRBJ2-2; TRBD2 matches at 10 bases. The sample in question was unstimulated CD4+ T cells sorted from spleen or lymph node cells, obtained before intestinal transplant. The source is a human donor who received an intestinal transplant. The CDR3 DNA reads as TGCGCCAGCAGTGAGTCGTCACTAGCGGGACACGCCGGGGAGCTGTTTTTT. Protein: CASSESSLAGHAGELFF.